One sample yielded the 10 T cell receptor beta chains listed below, sequenced in a study of blood T cells in healthy people across ages (dated by TCRdb to between 2015 and 2017). Receptor libraries were prepared by 5' RACE. Reads for this sample came from an Illumina HiSeq 2500. A second PCR of roughly 7 to 11 cycles was performed with a sample-barcoded 5' primer and a J-beta primer mix. Using fastp at Q25 and MiXCR, TCRdb reprocessed the public reads and kept productive beta chains. Every distinct CDR3 protein forms one entry, paired with its most common genes and DNA. This sample comprises more than 1,400,000 distinct CDR3 sequences, around two fifths of them detected only once. Roughly 7.9% of the sample lies in the top ten. The specimen sequenced was blood. The receptor set was obtained from a woman younger than 35 in good health.

This clonotype was detected only once. The V gene is TRBV3-1, the J gene TRBJ1-2; D is undetermined. CDR3 length equals 11 residues. V was shortened by 9 bases and J by 0 bases, with 5 bases between the two germline ends. Germline CDR1 and CDR2: LGHDT and YNNKEL (reference sequence). CDR3 protein: CARSTNYGYTF. CDR3 nucleotide sequence: TGTGCCAGAAGCACTAACTATGGCTACACCTTC.

This clonotype was found a few times. The chain has TRBV27 and TRBJ2-7; TRBD2 is a possible D gene (6 bases). V gave up 7 bases and J gave up 0 bases, with 16 bases separating them. This CDR3 comprises 15 residues. CDR1 is MNHEY, CDR2 SMNVEV, per germline (reference sequence). The CDR3 loop is CASTAGSRSSYEQYF. The CDR3 nucleotides read TGTGCCAGCACCGCGGGGAGCCGGTCCTCCTACGAGCAGTACTTC.

The V call is TRBV19, the J call TRBJ2-5; 8 bases map to TRBD2. The V gene end was trimmed by 7 bases and the J gene end by 5 bases; junction bases not matched to a gene: 12. Germline CDR1 reads LNHDA; CDR2 reads SQIVND (reference sequence). The CDR3 is made up of 15 amino acids. CDR3 coding DNA: TGTGCCAGTAAGTCAACTAGCGGACCGGGGGAGACCCAGTACTTC. It is translated as CASKSTSGPGETQYF.

CDR3: CASSSQAVLGDEQFF. The DNA of the CDR3 is TGTGCCAGCAGCTCACAGGCTGTGTTGGGCGATGAGCAGTTCTTC. The gene calls are TRBV7-2 and TRBJ2-1; D might be TRBD1 (5 bases). With 4 bases removed from V and 8 bases from J, the gap between germline ends came to 18 bases. Germline lookup yields CDR1 SGHTA and CDR2 FQGNSA. The CDR3 covers 15 residues.

This chain connects TRBV6-2 or TRBV6-3 to TRBJ2-3, with D possibly called TRBD1 or TRBD2 (5 bases each). CDR1 and CDR2 from the germline V gene are MNHEY and SVGEGT. CDR3 length equals 15 residues. V gave up 2 bases and J gave up 4 bases, with 13 bases separating them. The CDR3 is CASSYPREGADTQYF. Written as DNA, the CDR3 is TGTGCCAGCAGTTACCCGAGGGAAGGGGCAGATACGCAGTATTTT.

J is TRBJ1-2 and V is TRBV7-6; D might be TRBD1 (6 bases). The ends were cut back, 2 bases at V and 5 bases at J, with 12 bases in the middle. In germline, CDR1 is SGHVS, CDR2 FNYEAQ. This CDR3 comprises 14 residues. CDR3 coding DNA: TGTGCCAGCAGCTTAAGCCTAGGGGGGTATGGCTACACCTTC. Translation: CASSLSLGGYGYTF. Full variable domain (outside the CDR3, taken from reference TRBV7-6 and TRBJ1-2): GAGVSQSPRYKVTKRGQDVALRCDPISGHVSLYWYRQALGQGPEFLTYFNYEAQQDKSGLPNDRFSAERPEGSISTLTIQRTEQRDSAMYRCASSLSLGGYGYTFGSGTRLTVV.

About this clonotype itself: Its ends do not fully match the called genes, so a read error is possible. This chain uses TRBV27 with TRBJ1-2, with a possible D match to TRBD1 (5 bases). Germline V gene lookup returns CDR1 MNHEY and CDR2 SMNVEV (reference sequence). The CDR3 totals 13 residues. The CDR3 region is CAGSLPGGYGYTF. The CDR3 DNA sequence: TGTGCCGGCAGTTTACCCGGGGGCTATGGCTACACCTTC.

The V gene is TRBV5-1, the J gene TRBJ1-1; D not certain. The length of the CDR3 is 13 residues. Germline V gene data show CDR1 as SGHRS and CDR2 as YFSETQ. V lost 0 bases to trimming and J lost 2 bases, with 5 bases between them. The CDR3 DNA sequence: TGCGCCAGCAGCTTGGATTTCAACACTGAAGCTTTCTTT. Translating it yields CASSLDFNTEAFF.

In its sample, this clonotype was seen a few times. This chain uses TRBV20-1 with TRBJ1-2; 9 nucleotides match TRBD1. The CDR3 is made up of 14 amino acids. The germline V gene encodes CDR1 DFQATT and CDR2 SNEGSKA (reference sequence). Trimming took 0 bases from V and 6 from J; bases not matched to a gene: 5. CDR3 protein: CSARDAGTGNGYTF. The CDR3 DNA sequence: TGCAGTGCTAGAGATGCCGGGACAGGGAATGGCTACACCTTC.

The CDR3 region has the DNA TGTGCCAGCAGCTTAGACAAGGGCTACTCTGGGGCCAACGTCCTGACTTTC. This sequence encodes CASSLDKGYSGANVLTF. The chain uses TRBV7-9 and TRBJ2-6; D uncertain. V lost 1 base and J 0 bases, leaving 10 bases between the germline ends. The germline CDR1 and CDR2 sequences are SEHNR and FQNEAQ (reference sequence). The CDR3 has 17 residues.